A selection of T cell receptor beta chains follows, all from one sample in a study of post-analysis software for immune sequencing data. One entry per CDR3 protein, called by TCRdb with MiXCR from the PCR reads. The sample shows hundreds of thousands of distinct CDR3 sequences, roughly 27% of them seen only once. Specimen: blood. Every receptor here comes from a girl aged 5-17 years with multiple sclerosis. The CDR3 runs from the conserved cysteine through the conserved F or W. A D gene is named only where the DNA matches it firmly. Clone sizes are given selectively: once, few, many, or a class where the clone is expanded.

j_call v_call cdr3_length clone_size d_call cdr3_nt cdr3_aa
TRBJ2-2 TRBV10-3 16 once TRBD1 TGTGCCATCAGTGCCCGGGGGACAGGGGACACCGGGGAGCTGTTTTTT CAISARGTGDTGELFF
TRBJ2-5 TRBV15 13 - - TGTGCCACCAGCTCAGAGGGTGGAGAGACCCAGTACTTC CATSSEGGETQYF
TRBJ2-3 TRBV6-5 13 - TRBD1 TGTGCCAGCAGTTATGACAGGGTAGATACGCAGTATTTT CASSYDRVDTQYF
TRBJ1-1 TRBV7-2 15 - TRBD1 TGTGCCAGCAGCTTCGGAACAGGGGGCAGAACTGAAGCTTTCTTT CASSFGTGGRTEAFF
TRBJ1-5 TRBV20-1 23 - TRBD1 TGCAGTGCCCCAAGGTTGGGACAGGGGGCCGGGGGGTTGTACGCTTATAGCAATCAGCCCCAGCATTTT CSAPRLGQGAGGLYAYSNQPQHF
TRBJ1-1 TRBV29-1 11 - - TGCAGCGTGACAGGAGACACTGAAGCTTTCTTT CSVTGDTEAFF
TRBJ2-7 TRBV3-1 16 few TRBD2 TGTGCCAGCAGCCGCGGCAGCGGGAGGGGAGCCTACGAGCAGTACTTC CASSRGSGRGAYEQYF
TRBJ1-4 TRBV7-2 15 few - TGTGCCAGCAGCCCCCGACGGAGGCACAATGAAAAACTGTTTTTT CASSPRRRHNEKLFF
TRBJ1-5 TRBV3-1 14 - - TGTGCCAGCAGCCCGGGACCGTACAATCAGCCCCAGCATTTT CASSPGPYNQPQHF
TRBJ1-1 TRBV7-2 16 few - TGTGCCAGCAGCTCAGCATTACAGGGTTCTAGGACTGAAGCTTTCTTT CASSSALQGSRTEAFF
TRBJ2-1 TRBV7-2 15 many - TGTGCCAGCAGCTTAGTGGGCAGGGCCTACAATGAGCAGTTCTTC CASSLVGRAYNEQFF
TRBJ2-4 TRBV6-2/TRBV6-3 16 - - TGTGCCAGCAGTTACCCCGGAGCGGGAGCCAAAAACATTCAGTACTTC CASSYPGAGAKNIQYF
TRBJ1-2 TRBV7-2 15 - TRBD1 TGTGCCGGCAGCTTTGAGACAGGGGACGACTATGGCTACACCTTC CAGSFETGDDYGYTF
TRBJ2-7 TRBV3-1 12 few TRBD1 TGTGCCAGCAGCCAAGAAGGACAGGGACAGTACTTC CASSQEGQGQYF
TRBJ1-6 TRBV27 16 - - TGTGCCAGCACGGATGGGGGCCTCTCCTATAATTCACCCCTCCACTTT CASTDGGLSYNSPLHF
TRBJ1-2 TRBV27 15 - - TGTGCCAGCAGACCCACCCAGACAGGAGCCTACGGCTACACCTTC CASRPTQTGAYGYTF
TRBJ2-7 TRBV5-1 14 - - TGCGCCAGGATTTCAGGAGAATACTCCTACGAGCAGTACTTC CARISGEYSYEQYF
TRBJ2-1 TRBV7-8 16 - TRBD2 TGTGCCAGCAGCGGTAGCGGGGGGAGCCTCTACAATGAGCAGTTCTTC CASSGSGGSLYNEQFF
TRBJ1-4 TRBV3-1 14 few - TGTGCCAGCAGCCAAGTCAGGGTTGGAGAAAAACTGTTTTTT CASSQVRVGEKLFF
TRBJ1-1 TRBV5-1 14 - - TGCGCCAGCAGTTCGACACCGGGAAGCACTGAAGCTTTCTTT CASSSTPGSTEAFF
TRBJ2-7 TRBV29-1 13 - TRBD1 TGCAGCTTCCGGGACAGGGGGACCGATCAGCAGTACTTC CSFRDRGTDQQYF
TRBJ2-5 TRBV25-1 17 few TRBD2 TGTGCCAGCAGTGAATGGGCGCAGCGGGAGGGACAAGAGACCCAGTACTTC CASSEWAQREGQETQYF
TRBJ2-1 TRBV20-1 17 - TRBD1 TGCAGTGCTAACCGGGACAGGAGCTCAATATCCTACAATGAGCAGTTCTTC CSANRDRSSISYNEQFF
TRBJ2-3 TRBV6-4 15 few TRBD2 TGTGCCCACCAGCAGCCCGGGGGGAGCACAGATACGCAGTATTTT CAHQQPGGSTDTQYF
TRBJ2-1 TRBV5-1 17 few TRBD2 TGCGCCAGCAGCTGGGGACTAGCGGGGGGCCGGTCCAATGAGCAGTTCTTC CASSWGLAGGRSNEQFF
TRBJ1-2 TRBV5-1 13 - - TGCACCAGCAGAACCGACGCTAGCTATGGCTACACCTTC CTSRTDASYGYTF